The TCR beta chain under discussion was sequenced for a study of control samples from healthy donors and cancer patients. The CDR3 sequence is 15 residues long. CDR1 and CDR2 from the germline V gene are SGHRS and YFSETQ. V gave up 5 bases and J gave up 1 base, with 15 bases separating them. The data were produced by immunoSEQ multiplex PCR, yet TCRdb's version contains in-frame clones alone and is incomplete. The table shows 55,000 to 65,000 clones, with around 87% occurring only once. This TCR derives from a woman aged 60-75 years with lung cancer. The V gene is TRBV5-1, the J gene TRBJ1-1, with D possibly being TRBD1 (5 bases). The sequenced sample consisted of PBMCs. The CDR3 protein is CASSPSGVGNTEAFF. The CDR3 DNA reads TGCGCCAGCAGTCCGTCGGGGGTTGGGAACACTGAAGCTTTCTTT. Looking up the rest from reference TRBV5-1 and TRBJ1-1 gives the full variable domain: KAGVTQTPRYLIKTRGQQVTLSCSPISGHRSVSWYQQTPGQGLQFLFEYFSETQRNKGNFPGRFSGRQFSNSRSEMNVSTLELGDSALYLCASSPSGVGNTEAFFGQGTRLTVV.